Shown below are 12 T cell receptor beta chains from a single sample sequenced in a study of shared clonotypes between healthy human individuals. Sequenced by immunoSEQ multiplex PCR; TCRdb stores in-frame clones only, minus some. Of under 1,100,000 clones in the sample, around 75% were seen once. Sequencing used memory CD4+ T cells sorted from blood. Subset given: CD45RA-negative fraction. The receptors stem from a man between 18 and 29 years old in good health.

This clone was seen only a few times. This sequence joins TRBV4-1 and TRBJ1-6; D possibly corresponds to TRBD1 (6 bases). The germline V gene encodes CDR1 MGHRA and CDR2 YSYEKL. This CDR3 has 17 residues. V lost 0 bases and J 7 bases, leaving 16 bases between the germline ends. DNA of the CDR3: TGCGCCAGCAGCCAAGAGGGACACCTATCAGGGAATTCACCCCTCCACTTT. Residues: CASSQEGHLSGNSPLHF.

The chain employs TRBV5-1 and TRBJ1-1, with a weak D call TRBD1 (6 bases). The V gene lost 5 bases and the J gene lost 1 base, with 18 bases spanning the gap. The CDR3 is 16 residues long. The V gene's germline CDR1 is SGHRS and CDR2 YFSETQ. Here the CDR3 reads CASRTRSAGENTEAFF. As DNA, the CDR3 is TGCGCCAGCAGGACGAGATCGGCAGGGGAGAACACTGAAGCTTTCTTT.

The chain combines TRBV4-3 with TRBJ1-4; unclear D gene. The V gene's germline CDR1 is LGHNA and CDR2 YSLEER. This CDR3 is built from 11 residues. Between the trimmed V and J ends, which lost 7 bases and 11 bases, there was a span of 11 bases. The chain's CDR3 is CASTSLGKLFF. The CDR3 DNA is TGCGCCAGCACCTCTCTTGGGAAACTGTTTTTT.

This clone occurred once. V usage is TRBV7-9 and J usage is TRBJ2-3, with a weak D call TRBD2 (6 bases). Germline CDR1 reads SEHNR; CDR2 reads FQNEAQ (reference sequence). The CDR3 runs to 14 residues. V was shortened by 0 bases and J by 6 bases, with 10 bases between the two germline ends. CDR3 loop: CASSLASGGDTQYF. The CDR3 DNA follows: TGTGCCAGCAGCTTAGCCAGTGGAGGGGATACGCAGTATTTT.

The chain is built from TRBV19 and TRBJ1-1; D not resolved. The CDR3 covers 15 residues. Germline V gives CDR1 LNHDA, CDR2 SQIVND (reference sequence). Trimming took 5 bases from V and 5 from J, leaving 18 bases between them. DNA of the CDR3: TGTGCCAGTAGTCAAAGGACCAAGAAGGGAACTGAAGCTTTCTTT. Its translation: CASSQRTKKGTEAFF. The variable domain in full, with the rest retrieved from reference TRBV19 and TRBJ1-1, is DGGITQSPKYLFRKEGQNVTLSCEQNLNHDAMYWYRQDPGQGLRLIYYSQIVNDFQKGDIAEGYSVSREKKESFPLTVTSAQKNPTAFYLCASSQRTKKGTEAFFGQGTRLTVV.

The gene calls are TRBV5-4 and TRBJ2-3; 9 nucleotides align to TRBD1. The germline CDR1 and CDR2 sequences are SGHNT and YYREEE (reference sequence). V gave up 2 bases and J gave up 5 bases; unmatched junction bases: 6. There are 15 residues in the CDR3. The DNA of the CDR3 is TGTGCCAGCAGCTTTGGGACAGGGACGGGAGATACGCAGTATTTT. Amino acids: CASSFGTGTGDTQYF.

In nucleotides, the CDR3 is TGTGCCAGCAGTTACGGTCGGGGGGATACGCAGTATTTT. Translation: CASSYGRGDTQYF. The chain links TRBV6-6 to TRBJ2-3; perhaps TRBD2 as D (6 bases). Trimming cost V 2 bases and J 6 bases, with 9 bases left between them. This CDR3 has 13 amino acids. The germline V gene encodes CDR1 MNHNY and CDR2 SVGAGI (reference sequence).

This clone has just a few counts. The J gene is TRBJ2-7, the V gene TRBV29-1; D unresolved. Germline V gene data show CDR1 as SQVTM and CDR2 as ANQGSEA. V lost 6 bases and J lost 6, with 15 bases in between. The CDR3 consists of 12 residues. Written as DNA, the CDR3 is TGCAGCGTCACATCCCCTGGCGGCGAGCAGTACTTC. The encoded protein is CSVTSPGGEQYF.

Here the CDR3 DNA reads TGTGCCAGCAGCTTAGCCCTGTCACTCGGACTAGCAGGGTCCTACGAGCAGTACTTC. Its protein is CASSLALSLGLAGSYEQYF. The chain combines TRBV11-2 with TRBJ2-7; 8 bases map to TRBD2. The CDR3 runs to 19 residues. The germline gives CDR1 SGHAT, CDR2 FQNNGV. V shed 1 base, J shed 1 base, and the junction held 15 bases outside the gene matches.

This chain links TRBV5-1 with TRBJ1-3; 8 bases map to TRBD1. The CDR3 is 18 amino acids. The J segment lost 0 bases and the V segment lost 5 bases, leaving 13 bases of the junction unmatched. The germline gives CDR1 SGHRS, CDR2 YFSETQ. As DNA, the CDR3 is TGCGCCAGCAGTCCGGACAGGGCCCAAAAGTTCTCTGGAAACACCATATATTTT. Encoded protein: CASSPDRAQKFSGNTIYF.

The chain joins TRBV28 to TRBJ2-3; D may match TRBD1 or TRBD2 (5 bases each). Looked up from germline, CDR1 is MDHEN and CDR2 is SYDVKM. Between the trimmed V and J ends, which lost 5 bases and 2 bases, there was a span of 14 bases. The CDR3 is 15 residues long. The CDR3 sequence: CASSQGEPHTDTQYF. The CDR3 DNA sequence: TGTGCCAGCAGTCAGGGAGAACCCCACACAGATACGCAGTATTTT.

This clone has more than one count but fewer than ten. The V call is TRBV10-3, the J call TRBJ1-6, with D maybe TRBD1 (5 bases). This CDR3 region has 12 residues. The germline V gene encodes CDR1 ENHRY and CDR2 SYGVKD. Trimming left V 10 bases short and J 3 bases short, with 7 bases between. CDR3: CATQGYNSPLHF. The CDR3, as DNA: TGTGCCACCCAGGGCTATAATTCACCCCTCCACTTT.